The 29 T cell receptor beta chains listed next were all sequenced from one sample in a study of OX40 agonist ivuxolimab in advanced cancers. Using immunoSEQ multiplex PCR, the repertoire was profiled, and TCRdb retains in-frame clones only, with some absent. The sample records tens of thousands of clones, around 84% being singletons. The sample was CD4+ or CD8+ T cells sorted from blood, taken in a trial of the OX40 agonist ivuxolimab. Every receptor here comes from an adult with an advanced solid tumor such as melanoma, head and neck, liver or kidney cancer.

This clone was observed a few times. This chain links TRBV10-3 with TRBJ1-1, with D maybe TRBD1 (6 bases). Looked up from germline, CDR1 is ENHRY and CDR2 is SYGVKD. The CDR3 contains 12 residues. Trimming took off 10 bases at V and 4 bases at J, with 13 bases between the two ends. The CDR3 sequence is CASGQLLTEAFF. The CDR3 DNA reads TGTGCCAGCGGACAGCTCCTCACTGAAGCTTTCTTT.

The V and J genes are TRBV5-6 and TRBJ1-2; D is unresolved. Trimming took off 9 bases at V and 4 bases at J, with 19 bases between the two ends. From germline, CDR1 is SGHDT and CDR2 YYEEEE. This CDR3 region has 14 residues. The CDR3 region has the DNA TGTGCCACCCTACCCCGCAGGCAATTCTATGGCTACACCTTC. Translating it yields CATLPRRQFYGYTF.

This chain connects TRBV19 to TRBJ1-3; tentatively, D is TRBD1 (5 bases). CDR3 length: 16 amino acids. Trimming took 6 bases from V and 5 from J, leaving 20 bases between them. In germline, CDR1 is LNHDA, CDR2 SQIVND (reference sequence). CDR3 region: CASSSPVGPTRNTIYF. The DNA of the CDR3 is TGTGCCAGTAGCTCTCCCGTGGGACCCACCAGAAACACCATATATTTT.

Notes on this clone: This sample includes further DNA sequences coding for the same CDR3. The rearrangement links TRBV6-1 to TRBJ1-3, with TRBD1 matching over 7 bases. This CDR3 has 14 amino acids. V lost 6 bases to trimming and J lost 3 bases; unmatched junction nucleotides: 5. The germline CDR1 and CDR2 sequences are MNHNS and SASEGT. DNA for the CDR3: TGTGCCAGCAGCCTAACAGGGGTTGGAAACACCATATATTTT. This gives the protein CASSLTGVGNTIYF.

V and J are TRBV4-3 and TRBJ2-1; 11 bases are shared with TRBD1. This CDR3 has 15 amino acids. V trimming: 4 bases; J trimming: 2 bases; junction bases outside the gene matches: 1. Per the germline V gene, CDR1 is LGHNA and CDR2 is YSLEER. The CDR3 spells CASSRGQGAYNEQFF. CDR3 in DNA: TGCGCCAGCAGCCGGGGACAGGGGGCCTACAATGAGCAGTTCTTC.

The chain employs TRBV11-1 and TRBJ1-5; D is uncertain. The germline CDR1 and CDR2 sequences are SGHAT and FQDESV (reference sequence). The CDR3 sequence is 13 residues long. The V end was cut by 2 bases, the J end by 5 bases, with 7 bases between. The CDR3 region is CASSLNSDQPQHF. Written as DNA, the CDR3 is TGTGCCAGCAGCTTAAACTCGGATCAGCCCCAGCATTTT.

The chain uses TRBV5-6 and TRBJ2-7; 7 positions agree with TRBD1. The CDR3 loop spans 15 amino acids. Germline lookup yields CDR1 SGHDT and CDR2 YYEEEE. J was trimmed by 0 bases and V by 4 bases; bases with no gene match: 7. The CDR3 nucleotides are TGTGCCAGCAGCGGCACAGGGGAAAGCTCCTACGAGCAGTACTTC. It is translated as CASSGTGESSYEQYF.

The V gene is TRBV6-4, the J gene TRBJ2-4, with D maybe TRBD2 (6 bases). Trimming removed 6 bases from V and 2 bases from J, with 14 bases in between. Germline V gene data show CDR1 as MRHNA and CDR2 as SNTAGT. The length of the CDR3 is 15 residues. The CDR3 loop is CASRAGRVSKNIQYF. CDR3 nucleotide sequence: TGTGCCAGCAGGGCCGGGAGAGTCTCCAAAAACATTCAGTACTTC.

The rearrangement uses TRBV15 and TRBJ1-6, with no clear D. Trimming removed 5 bases at V and 0 bases at J, with 11 bases between. The germline CDR1 and CDR2 sequences are LNHNV and YYDKDF (reference sequence). This CDR3 comprises 16 residues. The DNA for the CDR3 is TGTGCCACCAGCCCCCATCCGAGCTCCTATAATTCACCCCTCCACTTT. This gives the protein CATSPHPSSYNSPLHF.

The chain uses TRBV7-2 and TRBJ2-4; D not certain. The CDR3 consists of 13 residues. The V end was cut by 1 base, the J end by 3 bases, with 4 bases between. Germline CDR1 and CDR2: SGHTA and FQGNSA. The CDR3 loop reads CASSLVLKNIQYF. CDR3 DNA sequence: TGTGCCAGCAGCTTAGTACTCAAAAACATTCAGTACTTC.

Only one count was recorded for this clone. DNA for the CDR3: TGTGCCAGCAGCTTATTTGGGGGGAGCACAGATACGCAGTATTTT. Its translation: CASSLFGGSTDTQYF. The V gene is TRBV7-3, the J gene TRBJ2-3, with D possibly being TRBD2 (6 bases). V was trimmed by 2 bases and J by 0 bases, leaving 9 bases between them. Germline lookup yields CDR1 SGHTA and CDR2 FQGTGA. This CDR3 has 15 amino acids.

The genes are TRBV10-2 and TRBJ2-5; D gene ambiguous. Between the trimmed V and J ends, which lost 4 bases and 2 bases, there was a span of 20 bases. Germline V gives CDR1 WSHSY, CDR2 SAAADI. This CDR3 comprises 17 residues. The CDR3 nucleotides read TGCGCCAGCAGTGTTTCTGGTCTAGACCACACTCAAGAGACCCAGTACTTC. As protein: CASSVSGLDHTQETQYF.

The V gene is TRBV5-4, the J gene TRBJ2-3, with D perhaps TRBD2 (8 bases). This CDR3 contains 15 residues. The germline V gene has CDR1 SGHNT and CDR2 YYREEE (reference sequence). With 4 bases removed from V and 5 bases from J, the gap between germline ends came to 17 bases. As DNA, the CDR3 is TGTGCCAGCAGCCCAGCGGGGGCAGGGGGAGATACGCAGTATTTT. It codes for CASSPAGAGGDTQYF.

This clone was seen only once. The V gene is TRBV6-1, the J gene TRBJ2-5, with D perhaps given as TRBD1 or TRBD2 (6 bases each). Germline loops: CDR1 MNHNS, CDR2 SASEGT. V lost 3 bases, J lost 5 bases, and 16 bases lay in between. The CDR3 sequence is 15 residues long. CDR3 sequence: CASSDPLGGWETQYF. As DNA, the CDR3 is TGTGCCAGCAGTGATCCTCTAGGGGGGTGGGAGACCCAGTACTTC.

The chain recombines TRBV18 with TRBJ2-3; D perhaps matches TRBD1 (6 bases). This CDR3 contains 17 residues. V was clipped by 2 bases and J by 2 bases, with 17 bases between them. CDR1 and CDR2 (germline): KGHSH, LQKENI. In nucleotides, the CDR3 is TGTGCCAGCTCACCATTTACAGGGCGCCTATCCACAGATACGCAGTATTTT. It translates to CASSPFTGRLSTDTQYF.

The CDR3 DNA sequence: TGCGCCAGCAGCCAAGCAGGGACAGGGGGTTTTGGCTACACCTTC. Translating gives CASSQAGTGGFGYTF. The chain employs TRBV4-3 and TRBJ1-2, with 11 bases lining up with TRBD1. Germline V gives CDR1 LGHNA, CDR2 YSLEER. The junction had 5 bases not matched to a gene; V was cut back by 1 base and J by 7 bases. The CDR3 extends over 15 amino acids.

This chain's CDR3 is CASSLVTGYEQFF. In nucleotides, the CDR3 is TGTGCCAGCAGCTTGGTGACAGGGTATGAGCAGTTCTTC. The gene calls are TRBV5-4 and TRBJ2-1; 7 bases map to TRBD1. The CDR3 runs to 13 residues. Per the germline V gene, CDR1 is SGHNT and CDR2 is YYREEE (reference sequence). V gave up 0 bases and J gave up 8 bases; unmatched junction bases: 2. The entire variable domain, with the rest obtained from reference TRBV5-4 and TRBJ2-1, is as follows: ETGVTQSPTHLIKTRGQQVTLRCSSQSGHNTVSWYQQALGQGPQFIFQYYREEENGRGNFPPRFSGLQFPNYSSELNVNALELDDSALYLCASSLVTGYEQFFGPGTRLTVL.

J is TRBJ2-7 and V is TRBV7-2, with D possibly matching TRBD2 (6 bases). Germline V gives CDR1 SGHTA, CDR2 FQGNSA. The CDR3 runs 14 residues. Between the trimmed V and J ends, which lost 5 bases and 2 bases, there was a span of 13 bases. The CDR3 protein is CASSPRDWPYEQYF. The CDR3, as DNA: TGTGCCAGCAGCCCCCGGGACTGGCCCTACGAGCAGTACTTC.

The chain joins TRBV6-5 to TRBJ1-1; unclear D gene. The CDR3 is made up of 15 amino acids. V was pared by 6 bases and J by 1 base, with 15 bases between. Germline V gives CDR1 MNHEY, CDR2 SVGAGI. CDR3 DNA: TGTGCCAGCAGCGACGCGTCGGTTCCGAACACTGAAGCTTTCTTT. Its translation: CASSDASVPNTEAFF.

The chain joins TRBV5-1 to TRBJ2-1; a weak D match, TRBD2 (6 bases). Trimming shortened V by 5 bases and J by 8 bases, and 14 bases separated the two germline ends. Germline loops: CDR1 SGHRS, CDR2 YFSETQ. This CDR3 region has 13 residues. The CDR3 bases are TGCGCCAGCAGGGAGCCCCCGGGGGATGAGCAGTTCTTC. This encodes CASREPPGDEQFF.

The chain joins TRBV6-5 to TRBJ1-5; D not certain. With 7 bases removed from V and 5 bases from J, the gap between germline ends came to 15 bases. The germline V gene encodes CDR1 MNHEY and CDR2 SVGAGI. This CDR3 spans 14 amino acids. CDR3 loop: CASIQSGSDQPQHF. The CDR3 DNA reads as TGTGCCAGCATCCAATCGGGGAGTGATCAGCCCCAGCATTTT.

V is TRBV6-5 and J is TRBJ1-2; TRBD1 is a possible D gene (5 bases). The length of the CDR3 is 12 residues. Between the trimmed V and J ends, which lost 2 bases and 4 bases, there was a span of 5 bases. From germline, CDR1 is MNHEY and CDR2 SVGAGI. The CDR3 DNA reads TGTGCCAGCAGTTACGACAGCTATGGCTACACCTTC. It yields the protein CASSYDSYGYTF.

The genes are TRBV6-6 and TRBJ2-2, with 9 bases matching TRBD2. The CDR3 covers 15 residues. Germline values: CDR1 MNHNY, CDR2 SVGAGI (reference sequence). V lost 2 bases and J lost 8; bases outside the gene matches: 6. This chain's CDR3 is CASSYGLAPQGELFF. The CDR3 region has the DNA TGTGCCAGCAGTTACGGACTAGCGCCTCAAGGGGAGCTGTTTTTT.

The chain links TRBV7-2 to TRBJ2-1; no clear D. Per the germline V gene, CDR1 is SGHTA and CDR2 is FQGNSA. The CDR3 sequence is 16 residues long. V lost 1 base to trimming and J lost 6 bases, with 16 bases between them. CDR3 in amino acids: CASSLGDFRDFNEQFF. CDR3 nucleotide sequence: TGTGCCAGCAGCTTAGGCGATTTCCGAGACTTCAATGAGCAGTTCTTC.

This clone was seen only once. CDR3 sequence reads: CASSLYSGGTPGELFF. Written as DNA, the CDR3 is TGTGCCAGCAGCTTATACAGCGGGGGGACTCCCGGGGAGCTGTTTTTT. V gene TRBV7-2 combines with J gene TRBJ2-2; 9 bases are shared with TRBD2. The CDR3 runs 16 residues. V dropped 2 bases and J dropped 6; count of bases not matched to a gene: 7. Germline V gene data show CDR1 as SGHTA and CDR2 as FQGNSA.

A few counts support this clone. The chain joins TRBV4-1 to TRBJ1-1; possible D gene TRBD1, 5 bases. Trimming stripped 4 bases from V and 3 bases from J, with 21 bases between. Germline CDR1 and CDR2: MGHRA and YSYEKL. The length of the CDR3 is 17 residues. Here the CDR3 DNA reads TGCGCCAGCAGCCGAAGCGTATCCGTGGGGGGTTACACTGAAGCTTTCTTT. It specifies CASSRSVSVGGYTEAFF.

V and J are TRBV6-1 and TRBJ1-1; 7 bases agree with TRBD1. From germline, CDR1 is MNHNS and CDR2 SASEGT. Trimming cost V 7 bases and J 11 bases; bases outside gene matches: 13. The CDR3 consists of 13 residues. CDR3 bases: TGTGCCAGCACCGGACAGGCCATCCATGAGGCTTTCTTT. Amino acid sequence: CASTGQAIHEAFF.

The V call is TRBV11-2, the J call TRBJ1-4; 9 bases fit TRBD1. Germline-derived CDR1 and CDR2 are SGHAT and FQNNGV. V gave up 5 bases and J gave up 8 bases; unmatched junction bases: 9. The CDR3 is 15 amino acids. The CDR3 bases are TGTGCCAGCAGCCAAACAGGGGGCGAGAACGAAAAACTGTTTTTT. This encodes CASSQTGGENEKLFF.

The table lists this clone with a count of one. The chain has TRBV9 and TRBJ1-2, with a weak D call TRBD1 (5 bases). The germline gives CDR1 SGDLS, CDR2 YYNGEE. Trimming took off 0 bases at V and 7 bases at J, with 10 bases between the two ends. The CDR3 is 13 amino acids. CDR3 nucleotides: TGTGCCAGCAGCGTAGAGGGGCGAGCTGGCTACACCTTC. This encodes CASSVEGRAGYTF.